Below are 26 T cell receptor beta chains sequenced from a single sample in a study of shared clonotypes between healthy human individuals. Here immunoSEQ multiplex PCR was the method, and the copy in TCRdb shows in-frame clones only, minus some. This repertoire shows around 1.9 million clones, 85% to 95% found once; its top ten account for roughly 1.7%. In the naive CD8 group, cells lacked CD45RO and were positively selected for CCR7, so terminally differentiated effector memory CD45RA+ cells were left out. Sequencing was carried out using naive CD8+ T cells from PBMCs. The receptors derive from a man aged 18 to 30 in good health. Some clones in this sample may be carry-over from other donors' samples.

The chain has TRBV10-2 and TRBJ1-3; D perhaps matches TRBD1 (5 bases). The CDR3 sequence is 14 residues long. V gave up 6 bases and J gave up 5 bases, with 14 bases separating them. Per germline, CDR1 WSHSY and CDR2 SAAADI. CDR3 coding DNA: TGCGCCAGCAGGGAACCGGGACGGAGAAACACCATATATTTT. It specifies CASREPGRRNTIYF.

The chain has TRBV27 and TRBJ2-2; possible D gene TRBD2, 6 bases. This CDR3 region has 15 residues. Germline V gene sequence: CDR1 MNHEY, CDR2 SMNVEV (reference sequence). V gave up 5 bases and J gave up 0 bases, with 10 bases separating them. The CDR3, as DNA: TGTGCCAGCAGTCCTCGGACTACGAACACCGGGGAGCTGTTTTTT. It yields the protein CASSPRTTNTGELFF.

This clone has just one count. The rearrangement joins TRBV4-1 to TRBJ2-7; TRBD2 matches at 9 bases. The CDR3 loop spans 16 amino acids. CDR1 MGHRA and CDR2 YSYEKL come from the germline V gene. With V trimmed by 3 bases and J by 3 bases, 9 bases remained unmatched. The CDR3 coding sequence is TGCGCCAGCAGCCAGGCCTCTCCTAGCGGGATCTACGAGCAGTACTTC. Translation: CASSQASPSGIYEQYF.

The chain links TRBV27 to TRBJ2-7; a weak D match, TRBD2 (5 bases). Per the germline V gene, CDR1 is MNHEY and CDR2 is SMNVEV (reference sequence). This CDR3 region has 17 residues. The ends were cut back, 3 bases at V and 4 bases at J, with 22 bases in the middle. CDR3 sequence reads: CASSLSRAVGRSYEQYF. The CDR3 coding sequence is TGTGCCAGCAGTTTGTCGAGAGCGGTTGGCCGCTCATACGAGCAGTACTTC.

In this sample, this clone turned up once. This sequence joins TRBV27 and TRBJ2-1, with 7 bases identical to TRBD1. CDR3 size: 15 residues. The germline CDR1 and CDR2 sequences are MNHEY and SMNVEV (reference sequence). V was clipped by 6 bases and J by 2 bases; unmatched bases: 7. CDR3 sequence: CASRYATGPYNEQFF. Written as DNA, the CDR3 is TGTGCCAGCAGATACGCGACAGGGCCCTACAATGAGCAGTTCTTC.

This clone was picked up a small number of times. J is TRBJ2-2 and V is TRBV28; D perhaps matches TRBD2 (5 bases). The V end was cut by 4 bases, the J end by 7 bases, with 10 bases between. This CDR3 has 13 residues. CDR1 and CDR2 from the germline V gene are MDHEN and SYDVKM. The chain's CDR3 is CASSSSGDGELFF. The CDR3 region has the DNA TGTGCCAGCAGTTCCTCCGGGGACGGGGAGCTGTTTTTT.

The chain couples TRBV29-1 to TRBJ2-1; maybe TRBD2 (6 bases). This CDR3 comprises 17 residues. Germline lookup yields CDR1 SQVTM and CDR2 ANQGSEA. V lost 4 bases and J lost 0, with 19 bases in between. CDR3 bases: TGCAGCGTTGGGTGGGCTCTAGCGCTGAGCTCCTACAATGAGCAGTTCTTC. It codes for CSVGWALALSSYNEQFF.

This chain joins TRBV5-6 and TRBJ2-5; D perhaps matches TRBD1 (5 bases). This CDR3 spans 13 amino acids. Germline V gives CDR1 SGHDT, CDR2 YYEEEE. The V end lost 0 bases, the J end lost 7 bases, and 10 bases lay between the germline ends. CDR3 nucleotides: TGTGCCAGCAGCTTGGGGTGGGGCGGGACCCAGTACTTC. It is translated as CASSLGWGGTQYF.

The chain recombines TRBV5-4 with TRBJ2-1; either TRBD1 or TRBD2 may supply D (5 bases each). The V gene's germline CDR1 is SGHNT and CDR2 YYREEE (reference sequence). V lost 4 bases to trimming and J lost 6 bases, with 17 bases between them. The CDR3 is 15 amino acids. CDR3 DNA sequence: TGTGCCAGCAGCACCCACGGGGACCCCCTCAATGAGCAGTTCTTC. This encodes CASSTHGDPLNEQFF.

The rearrangement joins TRBV15 to TRBJ1-5, with D perhaps matching TRBD1 (6 bases). CDR3 length: 14 residues. Germline V gene sequence: CDR1 LNHNV, CDR2 YYDKDF (reference sequence). The V end lost 8 bases, the J end lost 2 bases, and 13 bases lay between the germline ends. The DNA of the CDR3 is TGTGCCACCGAGGCGGGGGGCGGCAATCAGCCCCAGCATTTT. As protein: CATEAGGGNQPQHF.

DNA for the CDR3: TGTGCCAGCAGGAGCGGGAGAAACTCCTACGAGCAGTACTTC. It encodes CASRSGRNSYEQYF. The chain joins TRBV6-5 to TRBJ2-7, with 8 bases aligning to TRBD2. The CDR3 spans 14 residues. J lost 0 bases, V lost 6 bases, and 4 bases had no gene match. Germline V CDR1 and CDR2: MNHEY, SVGAGI.

In the case of this clone: This same CDR3 is encoded by further DNA sequences in the sample. The rearrangement joins TRBV30 to TRBJ1-2; D gene uncertain. The V and J ends lost 0 bases and 8 bases respectively, with 10 bases between them. The CDR3 extends over 12 amino acids. Germline V gives CDR1 GTSNPN, CDR2 SVGIG (reference sequence). DNA of the CDR3: TGTGCCTGGAGTGTACGGCCCAACGGCTACACCTTC. It yields the protein CAWSVRPNGYTF.

This sequence joins TRBV6-5 and TRBJ1-1; TRBD1 matches 7 bases. Germline V CDR1 and CDR2: MNHEY, SVGAGI. The CDR3 has 14 amino acids. The trim removed 5 bases at V and 5 bases at J, leaving 8 bases unmatched. The CDR3: CASSDQGEGTEAFF. Written as DNA, the CDR3 is TGTGCCAGCAGTGACCAGGGGGAAGGGACTGAAGCTTTCTTT.

The V and J genes are TRBV9 and TRBJ2-6, with D unresolved. The CDR3 sequence is 16 residues long. Germline V CDR1 and CDR2: SGDLS, YYNGEE. V was pared by 2 bases and J by 2 bases, with 11 bases between. The CDR3 here is CASSVGLLTGANVLTF. CDR3 nucleotides: TGTGCCAGCAGCGTGGGCCTACTGACTGGGGCCAACGTCCTGACTTTC. Full variable domain (rest looked up from reference TRBV9 and TRBJ2-6): DSGVTQTPKHLITATGQRVTLRCSPRSGDLSVYWYQQSLDQGLQFLIQYYNGEERAKGNILERFSAQQFPDLHSELNLSSLELGDSALYFCASSVGLLTGANVLTFGAGSRLTVL.

This clone was found once. The chain couples TRBV19 to TRBJ1-1, with D possibly being TRBD1 (5 bases). Germline V gene lookup returns CDR1 LNHDA and CDR2 SQIVND (reference sequence). CDR3 length: 13 amino acids. V was clipped by 6 bases and J by 10 bases, with 18 bases between them. This chain's CDR3 is CASSGWGGLGAFF. In DNA form, the CDR3 reads TGTGCCAGTAGCGGATGGGGGGGTTTGGGAGCTTTCTTT.

The rearrangement uses TRBV5-1 and TRBJ1-1; 8 bases map to TRBD1. V dropped 4 bases and J dropped 7; count of bases not matched to a gene: 3. Per the germline V gene, CDR1 is SGHRS and CDR2 is YFSETQ. The CDR3 covers 12 residues. CDR3 residues: CASSATGVEAFF. The CDR3 bases are TGCGCCAGCAGCGCGACAGGGGTTGAAGCTTTCTTT. The full variable domain, its missing parts supplied by reference TRBV5-1 and TRBJ1-1, is KAGVTQTPRYLIKTRGQQVTLSCSPISGHRSVSWYQQTPGQGLQFLFEYFSETQRNKGNFPGRFSGRQFSNSRSEMNVSTLELGDSALYLCASSATGVEAFFGQGTRLTVV.

The rearrangement links TRBV28 to TRBJ2-7; D is ambiguous. The V and J ends lost 3 bases and 5 bases respectively, with 14 bases between them. CDR3 length equals 14 residues. The germline CDR1 and CDR2 sequences are MDHEN and SYDVKM. The CDR3 spells CASSFGSSPHEQYF. The CDR3 bases are TGTGCCAGCAGTTTTGGGTCTAGTCCCCACGAGCAGTACTTC.

The V and J genes are TRBV7-6 and TRBJ2-1; 9 bases agree with TRBD2. This CDR3 has 16 amino acids. The germline V gene encodes CDR1 SGHVS and CDR2 FNYEAQ. V dropped 5 bases and J dropped 7; count of bases not matched to a gene: 12. CDR3 sequence (DNA): TGTGCCAGCAGCCCGTGGCTAGCGGGGATTCGGAATGAGCAGTTCTTC. It specifies CASSPWLAGIRNEQFF.

This chain links TRBV27 with TRBJ2-1; a weak D match, TRBD2 (6 bases). Germline-derived CDR1 and CDR2 are MNHEY and SMNVEV (reference sequence). CDR3 length equals 18 residues. V lost 3 bases, J lost 8 bases, and 26 bases lay in between. This chain's CDR3 is CASSFLAVPEGLLDEQFF. The CDR3 coding sequence is TGTGCCAGCAGTTTCCTCGCGGTTCCGGAGGGCCTGTTGGATGAGCAGTTCTTC.

V and J are TRBV5-4 and TRBJ2-1; 7 bases line up with TRBD2. Germline CDR1 SGHNT, CDR2 YYREEE (reference sequence). The trim removed 0 bases at V and 8 bases at J, leaving 11 bases unmatched. The CDR3 consists of 16 residues. Here the CDR3 reads CASSLDLWREQDEQFF. CDR3 in DNA: TGTGCCAGCAGCTTGGATCTCTGGCGGGAGCAGGATGAGCAGTTCTTC.

The chain has TRBV10-3 and TRBJ2-7, with 9 positions matching TRBD1. V lost 0 bases and J lost 6; bases outside the gene matches: 6. Germline V lookup: CDR1 ENHRY, CDR2 SYGVKD. The length of the CDR3 is 15 residues. Here the CDR3 reads CAISESGTGPSEQYF. CDR3 nucleotides: TGTGCCATCAGTGAGTCGGGGACAGGGCCTAGCGAGCAGTACTTC.

CDR3 amino acids: CASSYSLSFNEQFF. The CDR3 nucleotides are TGTGCCAGCAGTTACTCTCTCAGCTTCAATGAGCAGTTCTTC. The chain uses TRBV6-6 and TRBJ2-1, with D hard to call. Trimming took 0 bases from V and 6 from J, leaving 9 bases between them. The CDR3 runs 14 residues. CDR1 and CDR2 (germline): MNHNY, SVGAGI (reference sequence).

This clone was recorded only once. The chain couples TRBV7-6 to TRBJ1-1; no firm D call. V was clipped by 5 bases and J by 6 bases, with 19 bases between them. Germline V gene data show CDR1 as SGHVS and CDR2 as FNYEAQ. This CDR3 has 15 residues. The CDR3 bases are TGTGCCAGCAGCCATTCCCTGGCATCGTCTGCTGAAGCTTTCTTT. Protein: CASSHSLASSAEAFF.

J is TRBJ2-2 and V is TRBV27; a possible D gene is TRBD1 (5 bases). V shed 0 bases and J shed 0 bases, with 14 bases lying between them. The germline V gene encodes CDR1 MNHEY and CDR2 SMNVEV (reference sequence). The CDR3 totals 18 residues. The CDR3 DNA sequence: TGTGCCAGCAGTTTATCGGTTCTGACAGCCACGAACACCGGGGAGCTGTTTTTT. This encodes CASSLSVLTATNTGELFF.

This chain joins TRBV11-2 and TRBJ2-7; the D is unclear. CDR3 length: 13 residues. Trimming removed 2 bases at V and 3 bases at J, with 8 bases between. Germline CDR1 SGHAT, CDR2 FQNNGV. The CDR3 spells CASSLSLVYEQYF. The CDR3 coding sequence is TGTGCCAGCAGCTTATCCCTCGTCTACGAGCAGTACTTC.

This rearrangement joins TRBV4-3 to TRBJ2-1; TRBD2 matches at 10 bases. The CDR3 is 15 amino acids. Germline CDR1 reads LGHNA; CDR2 reads YSLEER. V was pared by 0 bases and J by 6 bases, with 2 bases of the junction left unmatched. The CDR3 DNA is TGCGCCAGCAGCCAAGAAGCGGGAGGGCCCAATGAGCAGTTCTTC. It is translated as CASSQEAGGPNEQFF.